The 16 T cell receptor beta chains in this list originate from one sample, sequenced in a study of blood T cell repertoires in COVID-19. Libraries were prepared by immunoSEQ multiplex PCR; TCRdb keeps only in-frame clonotypes and omits some of them. The repertoire holds around 270,000 clones, with 80% to 85% as singletons. Sequencing input: peripheral blood. All receptors come from a person between 65 and 79 years old with COVID-19, enrolled during active disease.

The chain uses TRBV29-1 and TRBJ1-2, with 8 bases identical to TRBD1. The J segment lost 6 bases and the V segment lost 7 bases, leaving 7 bases of the junction unmatched. The CDR3 contains 12 residues. Germline V gene data show CDR1 as SQVTM and CDR2 as ANQGSEA. The CDR3 is CSEQTGENGYTF. CDR3 sequence (DNA): TGCAGCGAACAGACAGGGGAGAATGGCTACACCTTC.

This chain uses TRBV7-2 with TRBJ1-5; weak D call: TRBD1 (5 bases). In germline, CDR1 is SGHTA, CDR2 FQGNSA. The V and J ends lost 5 bases and 3 bases respectively, with 11 bases between them. This CDR3 has 14 amino acids. CDR3 sequence reads: CASSPQGDNQPQHF. The CDR3, as DNA: TGTGCCAGCAGCCCTCAGGGCGACAATCAGCCCCAGCATTTT.

The genes are TRBV5-1 and TRBJ1-2, with a weak D call TRBD1 (5 bases). V was cut by 5 bases and J by 8 bases, with 22 bases left in between. Looked up from germline, CDR1 is SGHRS and CDR2 is YFSETQ. The CDR3 length is 15 residues. The CDR3 sequence: CASSSDLGRAGGYTF. The CDR3 bases are TGCGCCAGCAGTTCCGATCTCGGCAGGGCAGGAGGCTACACCTTC.

This clone was seen more than once but under ten times. The chain has TRBV2 and TRBJ1-2; TRBD1 matches at 8 bases. The ends lost 7 bases at V and 3 bases at J; junction bases unmatched: 10. Germline CDR1 and CDR2: SNHLY and FYNNEI. The CDR3 spans 15 residues. Written as DNA, the CDR3 is TGTGCCAGCACACGGTCCCCGACAGGGGACTATGGCTACACCTTC. It is translated as CASTRSPTGDYGYTF. The full variable domain, completed using reference TRBV2 and TRBJ1-2, is EPEVTQTPSHQVTQMGQEVILRCVPISNHLYFYWYRQILGQKVEFLVSFYNNEISEKSEIFDDQFSVERPDGSNFTLKIRSTKLEDSAMYFCASTRSPTGDYGYTFGSGTRLTVV.

This chain uses TRBV9 with TRBJ2-1; 8 nucleotides line up with TRBD2. The junction had 8 bases not matched to a gene; V was cut back by 4 bases and J by 8 bases. Per germline, CDR1 SGDLS and CDR2 YYNGEE. This CDR3 comprises 14 residues. Written as DNA, the CDR3 is TGTGCCAGCAGCCCGTCTCGGACTAGCTATGAGCAGTTCTTC. Translated: CASSPSRTSYEQFF.

The J gene is TRBJ2-2, the V gene TRBV5-4; perhaps TRBD1 as D (6 bases). CDR1 and CDR2 (germline): SGHNT, YYREEE (reference sequence). Trimming took 0 bases from V and 0 from J, leaving 9 bases between them. The CDR3 covers 16 residues. The CDR3 DNA is TGTGCCAGCAGCTTGGGTACAGGGACGAACACCGGGGAGCTGTTTTTT. This encodes CASSLGTGTNTGELFF.

V and J are TRBV12-2 and TRBJ2-4; the table's D call, TRBD1, has no DNA check behind it. TRBV12-2 is deemed a pseudogene. The CDR3 extends over 19 amino acids. CDR3 DNA: TGTGCAAGTCGCTCAGAGCACCGAGACAGGAGATTAAGCAAAAACATTCAGTACTTC. Translating it yields CASRSEHRDRRLSKNIQYF.

This clone was recorded only once. The same CDR3 also results from other DNA sequences found in this sample. The chain recombines TRBV3-1 (or the pseudogene TRBV3-2) with TRBJ1-4; a weak D match, TRBD1 (5 bases). Germline CDR1 reads LGHDT; CDR2 reads YNNKEL (reference sequence). The CDR3 covers 15 residues. V lost 3 bases, J lost 0 bases, and 8 bases lay in between. Here the CDR3 reads CASSQGQATNEKLFF. The CDR3 bases are TGTGCCAGCAGCCAGGGGCAGGCAACTAATGAAAAACTGTTTTTT.

This clone was detected only a few times. V usage is TRBV30 and J usage is TRBJ1-4; D remains ambiguous. Germline V gene sequence: CDR1 GTSNPN, CDR2 SVGIG (reference sequence). The length of the CDR3 is 14 residues. Trimming pared 3 bases from V and 9 bases from J, leaving 17 bases between. The CDR3 bases are TGTGCCTGGAGCGTCCGGGAAAAACTGCAAAAACTGTTTTTT. As protein: CAWSVREKLQKLFF.

The gene calls are TRBV9 and TRBJ2-2; 11 nucleotides agree with TRBD2. J was trimmed by 2 bases and V by 4 bases; bases with no gene match: 7. The CDR3 has 17 residues. Germline assignment: CDR1 SGDLS and CDR2 YYNGEE. Written as DNA, the CDR3 is TGTGCCAGCAGCAGCCCGGGACTAGCGGTTAACACCGGGGAGCTGTTTTTT. This sequence encodes CASSSPGLAVNTGELFF.

The rearrangement links TRBV6-5 to TRBJ2-7, with 10 nucleotides matching TRBD2. The CDR3 spans 14 residues. Trimming at V came to 5 bases and at J to 4 bases, leaving 5 bases not matched to a gene. The germline V gene encodes CDR1 MNHEY and CDR2 SVGAGI. CDR3 loop: CASSNSGRPYEQYF. The CDR3 coding sequence is TGTGCCAGCAGTAATAGCGGGAGGCCTTACGAGCAGTACTTC.

The chain carries TRBV7-6 and TRBJ2-7; 12 bases match TRBD2. Germline V gives CDR1 SGHVS, CDR2 FNYEAQ. The CDR3 consists of 16 residues. V shed 0 bases and J 7 bases; nucleotides not matched to a gene: 7. Here the CDR3 DNA reads TGTGCCAGCAGCTTAGCTTCGCCTAGCGGGAGGGGGGAGCAGTACTTC. Translating it yields CASSLASPSGRGEQYF.

The genes are TRBV21-1 and TRBJ2-2; the D call in the table, TRBD2, was not verified against the DNA. TRBV21-1 is a pseudogene segment. The CDR3 has 20 residues. This CDR3 reads CASSIRNRTSDQTNTGELFF. The CDR3 coding sequence is TGTGCCAGCAGCATCCGGAATCGGACTAGCGACCAGACGAACACCGGGGAGCTGTTTTTT.

The rearrangement uses TRBV19 and TRBJ1-1, with 7 bases matching TRBD1. CDR1 and CDR2 from the germline V gene are LNHDA and SQIVND (reference sequence). V lost 1 base to trimming and J lost 8 bases; unmatched junction nucleotides: 4. This CDR3 contains 13 residues. This CDR3 is CASSIGDRIEAFF. Here the CDR3 DNA reads TGTGCCAGTAGTATAGGGGACAGAATAGAAGCTTTCTTT.

As regards this clone: This may be a read error, as it is one base from a much larger clone. Other DNA sequences within the sample encode an identical CDR3. V is TRBV5-8 and J is TRBJ1-6; D uncertain. V was trimmed by 0 bases and J by 0 bases, leaving 4 bases between them. The CDR3 is 15 amino acids. CDR1 and CDR2 from the germline V gene are SGHTS and YDEGEE. Here the CDR3 DNA reads TGTGCCAGCAGCTTGGGGAGCTCCTATAATTCACCCCTCCACTTT. Translation gives CASSLGSSYNSPLHF.

This sequence joins TRBV28 and TRBJ1-1; perhaps TRBD1 as D (6 bases). The CDR3 covers 14 residues. Germline values: CDR1 MDHEN, CDR2 SYDVKM. V gave up 5 bases and J gave up 4 bases, with 14 bases separating them. The CDR3 DNA reads as TGTGCCAGCAGTGGGGGACAACTTGTCACTGAAGCTTTCTTT. The encoded protein is CASSGGQLVTEAFF.